This T cell receptor beta chain was identified during a study of human T cells and chemical hapten exposure. This CDR3 has 14 amino acids. Trimming removed 1 base at V and 0 bases at J, with 7 bases between. Germline CDR1 and CDR2: MGHRA and YSYEKL. Time point given: pre-sensitization, week 0. As to treatment: therapeutic diphenylcyclopropenone sensitization with weekly scalp DPC. TCRdb recomputed calls from the RACE reads with MiXCR, one row per CDR3 protein. The sample records about 40,000 distinct CDR3 sequences, about 10% being singletons. The material was whole blood, obtained in connection with sensitization to the hapten diphenylcyclopropenone (DPC). The chain uses TRBV4-1 and TRBJ2-7; D not certain. This clonotype originated in a man between 25 and 39 years old with alopecia areata. Some clones in this sample may be carry-over from other donors' samples. In DNA, the CDR3 is TGCGCCAGCAGCCAAGTGCCCAGCTCCTACGAGCAGTACTTC. Protein: CASSQVPSSYEQYF.